This TCR beta chain came from a study of shared clonotypes between healthy human individuals. Study-wide findings and caveats: Investigators collected only blood, and repertoires in tissues likely differ.

The CDR3 length is 16 residues. The germline gives CDR1 SGHVS, CDR2 FNYEAQ. V shed 4 bases and J shed 3 bases, with 16 bases lying between them. Researchers ran the assay at a deep level. Data came from immunoSEQ multiplex PCR; TCRdb stores just in-frame clones and leaves some out. The sample lists 450,000 to 600,000 clones; about four fifths were seen once. Regarding this clone: What it binds is not known.

The study enrolled healthy HIV-negative adults without recent acute infections or vaccinations as donors. Unsorted samples used tens of millions of PBMCs for genomic DNA. The chain joins TRBV7-6 to TRBJ2-1; maybe TRBD2 (6 bases). The origin of this receptor is a woman between 40 and 50 years old in good health. Some clones in this sample may be carry-over from other donors' samples. Sequenced material: PBMCs. CDR3: CASSSPKDGSYNEQFF. The CDR3 coding sequence is TGTGCCAGCAGCTCCCCCAAAGACGGGAGCTACAATGAGCAGTTCTTC.